The 30 T cell receptor beta chains listed next were all sequenced from one sample in a study of spatial heterogeneity in lung cancer. MiXCR, applied by TCRdb to the 5' RACE reads, yields one record per CDR3 protein. The sample has tens of thousands of distinct CDR3 sequences, approximately 7.5% seen once. As for time point: sample taken at primary tumor resection. The sample was PBMCs, taken at surgery. Receptors were obtained from a male donor with early-stage non-small cell lung cancer.

This clonotype was seen only a few times. The chain recombines TRBV10-3 with TRBJ1-5; D remains ambiguous. Germline V gives CDR1 ENHRY, CDR2 SYGVKD. The CDR3 is 17 amino acids. Deletions cut 0 bases from V and 6 bases from J, with 18 bases between. The CDR3 nucleotides are TGTGCCATCAGTGAGTCTAATGGCGGCGTCGAGGGTCAGCCCCAGCATTTT. Translating gives CAISESNGGVEGQPQHF.

This clonotype was counted many times. The chain links TRBV7-2 to TRBJ1-3, with TRBD1 matching over 9 bases. The length of the CDR3 is 14 residues. Trimming took 4 bases from V and 4 from J; bases not matched to a gene: 2. CDR1 and CDR2 (germline): SGHTA, FQGNSA. The CDR3 reads CASSSQGAGNTIYF. CDR3 DNA: TGTGCCAGCAGCTCACAGGGGGCCGGAAACACCATATATTTT.

This clonotype showed up many times. The V gene is TRBV6-5, the J gene TRBJ1-1; 8 bases line up with TRBD1. The CDR3 length is 13 residues. The V and J ends lost 4 bases and 4 bases, in that order; junction bases with no gene match: 2. Germline V gene lookup returns CDR1 MNHEY and CDR2 SVGAGI. In nucleotides, the CDR3 is TGTGCCAGCAGTTTAACAGGGGGCACTGAAGCTTTCTTT. It is translated as CASSLTGGTEAFF.

In this sample, this clonotype turned up a few times. This chain links TRBV7-3 with TRBJ1-2; D remains unclear. This CDR3 region has 14 residues. Trimming stripped 5 bases from V and 0 bases from J, with 10 bases between. Per the germline V gene, CDR1 is SGHTA and CDR2 is FQGTGA. CDR3 DNA: TGTGCCAGCAGCCCTCACCAAGCTAACTATGGCTACACCTTC. Translated: CASSPHQANYGYTF.

In DNA form, the CDR3 reads TGTGCCAGCAGTGAATTGGGGGAGGCCAAAAACATTCAGTACTTC. Its translation is CASSELGEAKNIQYF. The chain combines TRBV25-1 with TRBJ2-4; D could derive from TRBD1 or TRBD2 (5 bases each). Deletions cut 1 base from V and 1 base from J, with 8 bases between. Germline CDR1 is MGHDK and CDR2 is SYGVNS. This CDR3 comprises 15 residues.

The rearrangement links TRBV6-2 or TRBV6-3 to TRBJ2-2, with D uncertain. The germline CDR1 and CDR2 sequences are MNHEY and SVGEGT. Trimming left V 2 bases short and J 1 base short, with 5 bases between. The CDR3 has 14 residues. CDR3 sequence reads: CASSYGGNTGELFF. The CDR3 region has the DNA TGTGCCAGCAGTTACGGCGGGAACACCGGGGAGCTGTTTTTT.

This clonotype occurred many times. The rearrangement joins TRBV2 to TRBJ2-7; no reliable D call. Trimming left V 6 bases short and J 6 bases short, with 9 bases between. The CDR3 is made up of 11 amino acids. From germline, CDR1 is SNHLY and CDR2 FYNNEI. CDR3 nucleotides: TGTGCCAGCAGCCTGAAGGCCGAGCAGTACTTC. It translates to CASSLKAEQYF.

This clonotype showed up many times. This rearrangement joins TRBV7-2 to TRBJ2-7; TRBD1 might be the D (6 bases). CDR1 is SGHTA, CDR2 FQGNSA, per germline. The V end lost 5 bases, the J end lost 0 bases, and 14 bases lay between the germline ends. CDR3 length equals 15 residues. DNA of the CDR3: TGTGCCAGCAGCCCCGACAGGTGGAGCTCCTACGAGCAGTACTTC. As protein: CASSPDRWSSYEQYF. The full variable domain, in which reference TRBV7-2 and TRBJ2-7 provide the parts outside the CDR3, is GAGVSQSPSNKVTEKGKDVELRCDPISGHTALYWYRQSLGQGLEFLIYFQGNSAPDKSGLPSDRFSAERTGGSVSTLTIQRTQQEDSAVYLCASSPDRWSSYEQYFGPGTRLTVT.

This clonotype was seen ten or more times. The chain carries TRBV12-3 or TRBV12-4 and TRBJ2-4, with TRBD2 as a possible D gene (6 bases). Trimming took 2 bases from V and 2 from J, leaving 10 bases between them. The CDR3 covers 15 residues. The CDR3 loop reads CASSLSSGTKNIQYF. In DNA, the CDR3 is TGTGCCAGCAGTTTAAGTAGCGGAACCAAAAACATTCAGTACTTC.

This clonotype was observed at least ten times. The chain uses TRBV7-2 and TRBJ2-7; maybe TRBD1 (5 bases). In germline, CDR1 is SGHTA, CDR2 FQGNSA. Between the trimmed V and J ends, which lost 5 bases and 1 base, there was a span of 9 bases. This CDR3 spans 13 amino acids. CDR3 amino acids: CASSIRQSYEQYV. DNA for the CDR3: TGTGCCAGCAGCATTCGACAGTCCTACGAGCAGTACGTC.

This clonotype was seen more than once but under ten times. The gene calls are TRBV9 and TRBJ1-3; TRBD1 matches 7 bases. The V gene's germline CDR1 is SGDLS and CDR2 YYNGEE. This CDR3 spans 15 amino acids. V lost 3 bases to trimming and J lost 2 bases; unmatched junction nucleotides: 5. The CDR3 sequence is CASSALDRAGNTIYF. CDR3 coding DNA: TGTGCCAGCAGCGCACTCGACAGGGCTGGAAACACCATATATTTT.

This clonotype was recorded many times. This chain links TRBV5-4 with TRBJ2-3; D unclear. Germline CDR1 is SGHNT and CDR2 is YYREEE (reference sequence). The V gene lost 0 bases and the J gene lost 2 bases, with 13 bases spanning the gap. The CDR3 has 16 amino acids. The CDR3 DNA follows: TGTGCCAGCAGCTTGGTACCTGACTCCTTCACAGATACGCAGTATTTT. Translating it yields CASSLVPDSFTDTQYF. Together with reference TRBV5-4 and TRBJ2-3, the CDR3 gives the full variable domain: ETGVTQSPTHLIKTRGQQVTLRCSSQSGHNTVSWYQQALGQGPQFIFQYYREEENGRGNFPPRFSGLQFPNYSSELNVNALELDDSALYLCASSLVPDSFTDTQYFGPGTRLTVL.

Many counts were recorded for this clonotype. Written as DNA, the CDR3 is TGTGCCAGCAGCTTGTGGACATTGAACACTGAAGCTTTCTTT. This translates into CASSLWTLNTEAFF. The chain links TRBV5-5 to TRBJ1-1; a possible D gene is TRBD1 (5 bases). Germline CDR1 reads SGHKS; CDR2 reads YYEKEE (reference sequence). V was clipped by 1 base and J by 0 bases, with 7 bases between them. This CDR3 comprises 14 residues.

This clonotype was recorded many times. This chain uses TRBV29-1 with TRBJ2-7; 7 nucleotides align to TRBD1. CDR1 is SQVTM, CDR2 ANQGSEA, per germline. The CDR3 covers 13 residues. The J segment lost 3 bases and the V segment lost 3 bases, leaving 5 bases of the junction unmatched. CDR3 residues: CSVDDRVNYEQYV. The CDR3 coding sequence is TGCAGCGTTGACGACAGGGTGAACTACGAGCAGTACGTC.

This clonotype was counted at least ten times. For the CDR3, the DNA is TGCAGTGCTAGAGATCTCGGGATCACAGATACGCAGTATTTT. This encodes CSARDLGITDTQYF. The chain uses TRBV20-1 and TRBJ2-3; possible D gene TRBD2, 5 bases. V was trimmed by 0 bases and J by 2 bases, leaving 9 bases between them. The CDR3 sequence is 14 residues long. The germline gives CDR1 DFQATT, CDR2 SNEGSKA (reference sequence).

This clonotype was detected only a few times. The rearrangement joins TRBV7-2 to TRBJ1-1; the D gene is possibly TRBD1 (5 bases). Trimming removed 1 base from V and 4 bases from J, with 10 bases in between. Germline V lookup: CDR1 SGHTA, CDR2 FQGNSA. The CDR3 spans 14 residues. In nucleotides, the CDR3 is TGTGCCAGCAGCTTAGGGGGGTACAGCACTGAAGCTTTCTTT. Encoded protein: CASSLGGYSTEAFF.

This clonotype was seen many times. This rearrangement joins TRBV12-3 or TRBV12-4 to TRBJ1-2, with TRBD1 matching 7 bases. V dropped 3 bases and J dropped 4; count of bases not matched to a gene: 5. This CDR3 region has 14 residues. CDR3 nucleotide sequence: TGTGCCAGCAGTTTTGGGACAGACACCTATGGCTACACCTTC. Encoded protein: CASSFGTDTYGYTF.

This clonotype was counted many times. The chain carries TRBV25-1 and TRBJ2-1, with 10 nucleotides matching TRBD2. The J segment lost 4 bases and the V segment lost 0 bases, leaving 6 bases of the junction unmatched. Germline values: CDR1 MGHDK, CDR2 SYGVNS. This CDR3 region has 17 residues. This CDR3 reads CASSEYKTSGSYNEQFF. As DNA, the CDR3 is TGTGCCAGCAGTGAATATAAGACTAGCGGGTCATACAATGAGCAGTTCTTC.

This clonotype was seen many times. The junction departs from the called germline gene at one end, perhaps through a read error. This chain connects TRBV20-1 to TRBJ1-3; D unclear. The CDR3 loop spans 13 amino acids. Germline V gene lookup returns CDR1 DFQATT and CDR2 SNEGSKA (reference sequence). CDR3 in amino acids: CSAVGRSGDTIYF. As DNA, the CDR3 is TGCAGTGCCGTCGGGCGCTCTGGAGACACCATATATTTT.

This clonotype was recorded a few times. The CDR3 nucleotides read TGTGCCAGCAGCACCACCAAGCTAGCGGGGGGTTACACAGATACGCAGTATTTT. Its protein product is CASSTTKLAGGYTDTQYF. The chain employs TRBV12-3 or TRBV12-4 and TRBJ2-3; 11 positions match TRBD2. The CDR3 contains 18 residues. Germline trimming cut 6 bases from V and 2 bases from J; bases unmatched to any gene: 13.

This clonotype was observed a handful of times. The rearrangement joins TRBV6-5 to TRBJ2-3, with 9 nucleotides matching TRBD2. The CDR3 covers 13 residues. Germline CDR1 and CDR2: MNHEY and SVGAGI. Trimming took 6 bases from V and 3 from J; bases not matched to a gene: 1. The CDR3 is CASRSGGTDTQYF. The CDR3 DNA sequence: TGTGCCAGCAGGAGCGGGGGGACAGATACGCAGTATTTT.

By sample share, this clonotype is medium-sized. Here the CDR3 DNA reads TGTGCCAGCAGTCTTACGGGGGTCGCTCAGCCCCAGCATTTT. Its protein is CASSLTGVAQPQHF. V is TRBV27 and J is TRBJ1-5; D is perhaps TRBD1 (5 bases). The V gene lost 5 bases and the J gene lost 6 bases, with 14 bases spanning the gap. This CDR3 contains 14 residues. Germline values: CDR1 MNHEY, CDR2 SMNVEV (reference sequence).

This clonotype was seen ten or more times. This rearrangement joins TRBV18 to TRBJ1-1; D is perhaps TRBD1 (6 bases). This CDR3 contains 14 residues. CDR1 and CDR2 from the germline V gene are KGHSH and LQKENI. V lost 4 bases, J lost 2 bases, and 11 bases lay in between. CDR3 amino acids: CASSLLGANTEAFF. The CDR3 DNA reads TGTGCCAGCTCACTTTTGGGGGCAAACACTGAAGCTTTCTTT. The entire variable domain, with the rest obtained from reference TRBV18 and TRBJ1-1, is as follows: NAGVMQNPRHLVRRRGQEARLRCSPMKGHSHVYWYRQLPEEGLKFMVYLQKENIIDESGMPKERFSAEFPKEGPSILRIQQVVRGDSAAYFCASSLLGANTEAFFGQGTRLTVV.

This clonotype was seen more than once but under ten times. The V and J genes are TRBV29-1 and TRBJ2-2; D possibly corresponds to TRBD1 (5 bases). CDR1 is SQVTM and CDR2 is ANQGSEA in the germline V gene. Trimming shortened V by 6 bases and J by 7 bases, and 18 bases separated the two germline ends. This CDR3 contains 14 residues. In DNA, the CDR3 is TGCAGCGTGAACAGGTTCCGAGGCGGCGGGGAGCTGTTTTTT. It encodes CSVNRFRGGGELFF.

The chain recombines TRBV27 with TRBJ2-7; TRBD1 agrees at 12 bases. CDR3 length: 14 residues. Germline CDR1 and CDR2: MNHEY and SMNVEV (reference sequence). The V gene end was trimmed by 8 bases and the J gene end by 3 bases; junction bases not matched to a gene: 5. The CDR3 bases are TGTGCCAGCTTTGGGACAGGGGGCAGCTACGAGCAGTACTTC. Protein sequence: CASFGTGGSYEQYF.

This clonotype occurred many times. The chain uses TRBV7-2 and TRBJ1-6; unclear D gene. Germline-derived CDR1 and CDR2 are SGHTA and FQGNSA. The ends were cut back, 5 bases at V and 11 bases at J, with 19 bases in the middle. The CDR3 is made up of 15 amino acids. CDR3 in amino acids: CASSPSDGLRTPLHF. DNA for the CDR3: TGTGCCAGCAGCCCCTCGGACGGCCTACGGACACCCCTCCACTTT.

Note on this clonotype: A clone one base away is much larger, so this may be a read error. Lacking the conserved final phenylalanine or tryptophan, this CDR3 likely reflects a read error. The chain carries TRBV7-9 and TRBJ2-1; weak D call: TRBD2 (5 bases). The CDR3 runs 13 residues. Trimming removed 5 bases from V and 10 bases from J, with 15 bases in between. Germline assignment: CDR1 SEHNR and CDR2 FQNEAQ (reference sequence). CDR3 in DNA: TGTGCCAGCAGCCCAGACTACTCCCTAGAGCAGTTCCTC. It encodes CASSPDYSLEQFL.

The rearrangement uses TRBV12-3 or TRBV12-4 and TRBJ2-2; TRBD1 is a possible D gene (7 bases). Trimming cost V 10 bases and J 9 bases, with 18 bases left between them. The CDR3 spans 13 residues. The CDR3 reads CATRPGGTWELFF. The CDR3 DNA follows: TGTGCCACCAGGCCAGGGGGGACTTGGGAGCTGTTTTTT.

This rearrangement joins TRBV7-8 to TRBJ2-2; D unclear. The germline V and J ends were trimmed by 4 bases and 6 bases, with 9 bases remaining between them. The CDR3 has 13 residues. Per the germline V gene, CDR1 is SGHVS and CDR2 is FQNEAQ. CDR3 coding DNA: TGTGCCAGCAGCTCCGGCTATTCCGGGGAGCTGTTTTTT. The encoded protein is CASSSGYSGELFF.

The chain couples TRBV11-3 to TRBJ2-3, with D possibly TRBD2 on 6 matching bases. Trimming stripped 1 base from V and 6 bases from J, with 11 bases between. The CDR3 loop spans 14 amino acids. Germline-derived CDR1 and CDR2 are SGHNT and YENEEA. The CDR3 sequence: CASSLALAGDTQYF. CDR3 coding DNA: TGTGCCAGCAGCTTAGCACTAGCCGGGGATACGCAGTATTTT.